This paragraph reports one T cell receptor (beta chain). This entry is derived from a study of T cell changes during pregnancy in multiple sclerosis. Generated by immunoSEQ multiplex PCR, the TCRdb table keeps only in-frame clones and is missing some. This sample has almost 40,000 clones, with around 91% found just once. The V and J ends lost 6 bases and 7 bases, in that order; junction bases with no gene match: 8. This CDR3 is built from 14 residues. CDR1 and CDR2 (germline): MNHEY, SMNVEV (reference sequence). The specimen comprised CD4+ T cells from peripheral blood mononuclear cells, sampled in the second trimester of pregnancy. The rearrangement joins TRBV27 to TRBJ2-1; 8 bases agree with TRBD1. This receptor was taken from a female donor in good health, enrolled as a control in a pregnancy study. CDR3 sequence reads: CASRTDRGLNEQFF. The CDR3 DNA sequence: TGTGCCAGCAGAACTGACAGGGGATTGAATGAGCAGTTCTTC.